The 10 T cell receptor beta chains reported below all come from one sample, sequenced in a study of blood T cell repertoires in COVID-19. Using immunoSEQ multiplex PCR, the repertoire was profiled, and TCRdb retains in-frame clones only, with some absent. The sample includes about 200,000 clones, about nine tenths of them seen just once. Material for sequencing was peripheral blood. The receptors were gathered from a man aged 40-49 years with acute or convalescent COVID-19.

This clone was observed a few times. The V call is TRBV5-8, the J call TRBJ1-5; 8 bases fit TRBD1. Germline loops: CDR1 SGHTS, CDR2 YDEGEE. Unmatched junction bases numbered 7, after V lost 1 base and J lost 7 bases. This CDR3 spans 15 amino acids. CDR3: CASSLYRQGAQPQHF. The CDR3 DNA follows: TGTGCCAGCAGCTTGTACCGTCAGGGGGCCCAGCCCCAGCATTTT. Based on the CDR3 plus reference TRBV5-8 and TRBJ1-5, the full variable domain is EAGVTQSPTHLIKTRGQQATLRCSPISGHTSVYWYQQALGLGLQFLLWYDEGEERNRGNFPPRFSGRQFPNYSSELNVNALELEDSALYLCASSLYRQGAQPQHFGDGTRLSIL.

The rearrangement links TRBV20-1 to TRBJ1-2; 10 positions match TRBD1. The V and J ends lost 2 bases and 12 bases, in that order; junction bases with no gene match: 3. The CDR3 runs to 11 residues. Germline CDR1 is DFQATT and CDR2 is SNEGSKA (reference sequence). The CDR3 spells CSARPGQGHTF. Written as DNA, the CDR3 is TGCAGTGCTAGACCGGGACAGGGGCACACCTTC.

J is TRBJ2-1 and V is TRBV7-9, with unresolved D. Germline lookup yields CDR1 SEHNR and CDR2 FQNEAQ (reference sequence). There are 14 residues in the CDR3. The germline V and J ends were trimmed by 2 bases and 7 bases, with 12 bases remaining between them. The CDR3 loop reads CASSLTSNANEQFF. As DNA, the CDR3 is TGTGCCAGCAGCTTAACGTCCAACGCGAATGAGCAGTTCTTC.

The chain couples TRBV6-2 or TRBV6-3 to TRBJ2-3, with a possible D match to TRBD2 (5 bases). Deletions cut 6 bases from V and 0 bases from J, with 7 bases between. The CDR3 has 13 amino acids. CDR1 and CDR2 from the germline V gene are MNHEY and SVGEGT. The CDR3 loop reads CASSRTSTDTQYF. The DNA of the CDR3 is TGTGCCAGCAGCCGGACTAGCACAGATACGCAGTATTTT.

The chain's CDR3 is CASSPGGLYNEQFF. The CDR3 region has the DNA TGCGCCAGCAGCCCGGGGGGTCTTTACAATGAGCAGTTCTTC. V usage is TRBV5-1 and J usage is TRBJ2-1; 7 bases are a match to TRBD2. V lost 4 bases and J lost 4; bases outside the gene matches: 5. Germline values: CDR1 SGHRS, CDR2 YFSETQ. The CDR3 sequence is 14 residues long.

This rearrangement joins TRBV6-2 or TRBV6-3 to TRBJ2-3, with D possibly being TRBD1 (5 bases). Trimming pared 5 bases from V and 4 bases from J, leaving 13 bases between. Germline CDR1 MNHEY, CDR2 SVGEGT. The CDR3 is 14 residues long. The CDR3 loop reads CASSTGHSADTQYF. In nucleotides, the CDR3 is TGTGCCAGCAGTACCGGACATTCTGCAGATACGCAGTATTTT.

The CDR3 spells CASSPKGAGNTEAFF. The CDR3 coding sequence is TGTGCCAGCTCACCAAAGGGGGCCGGAAACACTGAAGCTTTCTTT. The chain combines TRBV18 with TRBJ1-1; 7 nucleotides agree with TRBD1. The CDR3 is made up of 15 amino acids. Trimming cost V 2 bases and J 2 bases; bases outside gene matches: 5. Looked up from germline, CDR1 is KGHSH and CDR2 is LQKENI.

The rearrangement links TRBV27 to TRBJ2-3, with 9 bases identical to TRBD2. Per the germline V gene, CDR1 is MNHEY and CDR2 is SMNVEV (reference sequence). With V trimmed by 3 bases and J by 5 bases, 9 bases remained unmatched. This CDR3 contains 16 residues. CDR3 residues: CASSFTAGGPGDTQYF. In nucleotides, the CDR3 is TGTGCCAGCAGTTTTACGGCGGGGGGGCCCGGAGATACGCAGTATTTT.

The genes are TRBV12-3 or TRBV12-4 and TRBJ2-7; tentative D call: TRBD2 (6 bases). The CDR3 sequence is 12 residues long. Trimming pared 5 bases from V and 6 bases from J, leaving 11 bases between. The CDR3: CASSMQGLEQYF. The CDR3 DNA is TGTGCCAGCAGTATGCAGGGACTCGAGCAGTACTTC.

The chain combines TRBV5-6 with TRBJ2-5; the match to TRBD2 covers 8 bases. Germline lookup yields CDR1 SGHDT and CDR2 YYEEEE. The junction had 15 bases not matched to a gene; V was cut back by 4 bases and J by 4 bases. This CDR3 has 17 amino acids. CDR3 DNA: TGTGCCAGCAGCCCTCGTTGGCTAGCGGGTCCCCTAGAGACCCAGTACTTC. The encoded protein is CASSPRWLAGPLETQYF.